The TCR beta chain under discussion was sequenced for a study of blood T cell repertoires in COVID-19. Profiled with immunoSEQ multiplex PCR; TCRdb holds only in-frame clones, not every one. The sample has fewer than 250,000 clones; 65% to 90% are singletons. V was clipped by 1 base and J by 3 bases, with 12 bases between them. This CDR3 has 15 residues. The germline CDR1 and CDR2 sequences are MGHDK and SYGVNS. The TCR sequence derives from a woman in her thirties or forties with acute COVID-19. The chain has TRBV25-1 and TRBJ1-1; D ambiguous. Input material: PBMCs or T cells enriched from blood (not recorded which). In DNA form, the CDR3 reads TGTGCCAGCAGTGAATTAGACCTCGGGTACACTGAAGCTTTCTTT. Its protein product is CASSELDLGYTEAFF.